This TCR beta chain comes out of a study of early T cells in non-severe SARS-CoV-2 infection. Across the study: With bulk RNA from unsorted whole blood as input, sequencing yielded unpaired chains.

Unique molecular identifiers tagged individual cDNA molecules. TCRdb analysed the 5' RACE reads with MiXCR anew, one entry per CDR3 protein. The sample holds roughly 80,000 distinct CDR3 sequences, approximately 10% seen once. The CDR3 has 14 residues. Trimming pared 4 bases from V and 3 bases from J, leaving 15 bases between. Germline lookup yields CDR1 SQVTM and CDR2 ANQGSEA. Points from the study as a whole: VDJdb matching skewed toward anti-spike CD8 responses, missing private and CD4 specificities.

This clonotype appeared many times. Its antigen is undetermined. The rearrangement links TRBV29-1 to TRBJ1-2, with D unresolved. Sequencing used whole blood, obtained at baseline. This receptor was taken from an adult who was a healthcare worker with PCR-confirmed SARS-CoV-2 infection or an uninfected control (not recorded which). The CDR3 DNA reads TGCAGCGTTGGCCAGGTGACCCTGGACTATGGCTACACCTTC. This codes for CSVGQVTLDYGYTF.